This T cell receptor beta chain is drawn from a study of control samples from healthy donors and cancer patients. The repertoire was sequenced with immunoSEQ multiplex PCR; TCRdb's copy has only in-frame clones and lacks some. The repertoire holds 80,000 to 100,000 clones, with more than 90% as singletons. The ends lost 2 bases at V and 5 bases at J; junction bases unmatched: 7. The CDR3 contains 16 residues. The germline gives CDR1 KGHDR, CDR2 SFDVKD. This clone was counted a single time. This TCR was recovered from a human donor in good health. The donor label of this sample is uncertain. Sample: blood. The J gene is TRBJ2-1, the V gene TRBV24-1; 8 bases line up with TRBD2. For the CDR3, the DNA is TGTGCCACCAGTGATTCTATGAGCGGGAGCCACAATGAGCAGTTCTTC. It encodes CATSDSMSGSHNEQFF.